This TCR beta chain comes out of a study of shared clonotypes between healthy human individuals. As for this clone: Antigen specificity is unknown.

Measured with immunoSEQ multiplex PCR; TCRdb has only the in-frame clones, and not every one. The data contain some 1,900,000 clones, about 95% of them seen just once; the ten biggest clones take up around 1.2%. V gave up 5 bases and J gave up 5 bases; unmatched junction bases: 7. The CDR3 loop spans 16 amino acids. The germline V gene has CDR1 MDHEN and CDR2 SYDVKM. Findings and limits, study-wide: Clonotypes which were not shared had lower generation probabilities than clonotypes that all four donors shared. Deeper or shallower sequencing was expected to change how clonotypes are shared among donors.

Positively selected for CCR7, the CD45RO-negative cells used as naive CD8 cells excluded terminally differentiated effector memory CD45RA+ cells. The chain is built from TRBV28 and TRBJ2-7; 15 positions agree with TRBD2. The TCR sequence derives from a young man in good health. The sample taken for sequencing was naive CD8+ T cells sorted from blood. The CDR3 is CASSPGLAGGWHEQYF. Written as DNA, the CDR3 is TGTGCCAGCAGTCCCGGACTAGCGGGGGGGTGGCACGAGCAGTACTTC.